The 4 T cell receptor beta chains reported below all come from one sample, sequenced in a study of cytomegalovirus exposure and HLA in healthy donors. The study ran its PCR with 60 Vbeta and 13 Jbeta primers. Some clones are missing from TCRdb's copy, which holds only in-frame ones; the method was immunoSEQ multiplex PCR. Here the sample spans about 160,000 clones, approximately 70% being singletons. The sequenced material came from PBMCs. Receptor source: a man aged 40-49 years in good health and CMV-seropositive.

The V and J genes are TRBV5-1 and TRBJ1-2, with 10 positions matching TRBD1. The CDR3 loop spans 13 amino acids. Germline V gene sequence: CDR1 SGHRS, CDR2 YFSETQ. V trimming: 4 bases; J trimming: 7 bases; junction bases outside the gene matches: 4. The CDR3 region has the DNA TGCGCCAGCAGCCAGGACAGGGGGGCTGGCTACACCTTC. Translating it yields CASSQDRGAGYTF.

The chain combines TRBV11-2 with TRBJ2-5; D may be TRBD2 (5 bases). The J call may be incorrect, as the DNA end agrees better with TRBJ2-7. This CDR3 comprises 14 residues. Germline V gives CDR1 SGHAT, CDR2 FQNNGV. DNA for the CDR3: TGTGCCAGCAGCCCACCTAGCACACTCTACGAGCAGTACTTC. It translates to CASSPPSTLYEQYF.

V and J are TRBV7-2 and TRBJ2-7; perhaps TRBD2 as D (5 bases). The CDR3 consists of 15 residues. Looked up from germline, CDR1 is SGHTA and CDR2 is FQGNSA. Trimming shortened V by 0 bases and J by 1 base, and 10 bases separated the two germline ends. This chain's CDR3 is CASSLALGGSYEQYF. The CDR3, as DNA: TGTGCCAGCAGCTTAGCGCTAGGAGGTTCCTACGAGCAGTACTTC.

The J gene is TRBJ1-1, the V gene TRBV5-1; the D gene is possibly TRBD1 (6 bases). CDR3 length: 13 residues. V lost 2 bases, J lost 3 bases, and 8 bases lay in between. CDR1 SGHRS and CDR2 YFSETQ come from the germline V gene. The CDR3 reads CASSFAGDTEAFF. The CDR3 nucleotides read TGCGCCAGCAGCTTTGCAGGGGACACTGAAGCTTTCTTT.